A selection of T cell receptor beta chains follows, all from one sample in a study of T cells in Graves' hyperthyroidism and ophthalmopathy. TCRdb re-called the multiplex PCR reads through MiXCR, storing one row per CDR3 protein. This table holds 410,000 or so distinct CDR3 sequences, approximately 14% found once. The sequenced sample was blood. These receptors came from a man aged 18 to 29 with Graves' ophthalmopathy. Both conserved end residues are trimmed from each CDR3. Each record gives: D gene, J gene, V gene, CDR3 protein. The D gene is left open where the match is weak.

>TRBD1|TRBJ2-7|TRBV29-1
SVEWEGQGSYEQY
>TRBD1|TRBJ1-1|TRBV5-1
ASSFSGTGGARTEAF
>TRBD2|TRBJ2-7|TRBV7-2
ASSLESGRAYEQY
>TRBD2|TRBJ2-3|TRBV28
ASSLSGGGSIPDTQY
>-|TRBJ2-3|TRBV19
ASSKLSTDTQY
>TRBD2|TRBJ2-1|TRBV6-1
ASEPSGDYNEQF
>TRBD1|TRBJ2-2|TRBV24-1
ATDTGENGELF
>-|TRBJ1-2|TRBV19
ASSIERAGYGYT
>TRBD2|TRBJ2-7|TRBV9
ASSVGGLAPSYEQY
>TRBD2|TRBJ2-3|TRBV4-1
ASSHTAGVNTDTQY
>TRBD2|TRBJ2-1|TRBV27
ASSPHTSVSIYNEQF
>-|TRBJ2-6|TRBV11-2
ASGPIGQTAGANVLT
>TRBD2|TRBJ2-7|TRBV10-2
ASSESGTSGSYEQY
>TRBD2|TRBJ2-3|TRBV5-1
ASSRGTSGSTDTQY
>-|TRBJ2-7|TRBV7-9
ASSSTGGLPYEQY
>-|TRBJ2-5|TRBV2
ASTETDQETQY
>-|TRBJ1-4|TRBV6-1
ASSATATNEKLF
>TRBD2|TRBJ2-7|TRBV3-1
ASSPPLAGPFSYEQY
>-|TRBJ1-3|TRBV4-1
ASSQPGVSGNTIY
>-|TRBJ1-2|TRBV12-3/TRBV12-4
ASSGAPHYGYT
>-|TRBJ2-7|TRBV7-2
ASSLGGDDIYEQY
>-|TRBJ1-5|TRBV7-8
ASSSPPAYNQPQH
>-|TRBJ1-6|TRBV12-3/TRBV12-4
ASSLQFSPLH
>-|TRBJ1-5|TRBV7-8
ASSTRVLGNQPQH
>-|TRBJ2-2|TRBV20-1
SARDGTSSTGELF
>-|TRBJ1-3|TRBV20-1
SASQGTGTIY
>TRBD2|TRBJ2-7|TRBV12-3/TRBV12-4
ASSQDSLAGFSYEQY
>-|TRBJ1-2|TRBV12-3/TRBV12-4
ASSSDMGDNYGYT
>-|TRBJ2-5|TRBV18
ASSPGFQETQY
>-|TRBJ2-1|TRBV2
ASSGWGSGFNEQF
>TRBD2|TRBJ2-3|TRBV6-1
ASRPLGTGGGDTQY
>-|TRBJ2-6|TRBV27
ASRLSTSSGANVLT
>-|TRBJ2-5|TRBV2
ASSGSLDPSGTQY
>-|TRBJ2-6|TRBV6-1
ASSNGQYSGANVLT
>TRBD1|TRBJ2-2|TRBV5-1
ASSVTGDPRTGELF
>TRBD2|TRBJ2-3|TRBV7-9
ASSLRLAGLSDTQY
>TRBD2|TRBJ2-2|TRBV3-1
ASSQRSGGVSGELF
>-|TRBJ1-1|TRBV20-1
SPDGLAEAF
>TRBD1|TRBJ2-2|TRBV24-1
ATSEYGTGNTGELF
>-|TRBJ2-3|TRBV12-3/TRBV12-4
ASSLTWGDTQY
>TRBD2|TRBJ2-7|TRBV6-1
ASSKEAGRRSYEQY
>TRBD1|TRBJ2-7|TRBV7-2
ASSLRQGANEQY
>-|TRBJ1-6|TRBV6-1
ASCLGGLKSSPLH
>-|TRBJ1-2|TRBV19
ASTGGAGYGYT